One sample yielded the 3 T cell receptor beta chains listed below, sequenced in a study of blood T cell repertoires in COVID-19. Sequencing used immunoSEQ multiplex PCR; TCRdb keeps in-frame clones, though not all of them. The sample contains fewer than 400,000 clones, 85% of which appear only once. The sequenced material came from PBMCs or T cells enriched from blood (not recorded which). The origin of the receptors is a woman in her twenties or thirties who had been exposed to COVID-19.

This clone was found once. The V gene is TRBV4-3, the J gene TRBJ2-1; perhaps TRBD2 as D (7 bases). V shed 4 bases and J shed 6 bases, with 19 bases lying between them. This CDR3 has 16 amino acids. Per germline, CDR1 LGHNA and CDR2 YSLEER. The CDR3 here is CASSPDFGAGANEQFF. For the CDR3, the DNA is TGCGCCAGCAGCCCAGACTTCGGTGCGGGGGCCAATGAGCAGTTCTTC.

The rearrangement joins TRBV19 to TRBJ1-1; 10 bases agree with TRBD1. The V gene's germline CDR1 is LNHDA and CDR2 SQIVND (reference sequence). Unmatched junction bases numbered 9, after V lost 7 bases and J lost 4 bases. The CDR3 is 15 residues long. CDR3 in amino acids: CASKTGTGEVTEAFF. The CDR3, as DNA: TGTGCCAGTAAAACCGGGACAGGGGAGGTCACTGAAGCTTTCTTT.

The J gene is TRBJ1-1, the V gene TRBV9; TRBD1 is a possible D gene (6 bases). The CDR3 runs to 15 residues. The V gene lost 4 bases and the J gene lost 4 bases, with 17 bases spanning the gap. Germline loops: CDR1 SGDLS, CDR2 YYNGEE. The CDR3: CASSSEGVRGTEAFF. DNA of the CDR3: TGTGCCAGCAGCTCTGAGGGGGTAAGAGGCACTGAAGCTTTCTTT.